Detailed here is one TCR beta chain. Its antigen is undetermined. Possible read error: a much larger clone is one base away. This sample was included in a study of shared clonotypes between healthy human individuals. This CDR3 has 13 residues. Germline-derived CDR1 and CDR2 are MNHNY and SVGAGI (reference sequence). Deletions cut 5 bases from V and 5 bases from J, with 12 bases between. The donor population consisted of healthy HIV-negative adults with no recent acute infections or vaccinations. Some 32,000 T cell genomes, or roughly 200 ng DNA, went into the sorted-subset replicate PCRs. Sequenced by immunoSEQ multiplex PCR; TCRdb stores in-frame clones only, minus some. The repertoire has some 2,000,000 clones, over 85% of them found once; the top ten carry 0.13%. Study-wide points: Among donors, sharing of clonotypes was expected to be affected by sequencing depth. Sorted-subset samples were not fully sequenced, rarefaction indicated.

The clonotype comes from a man between 18 and 29 years old in good health. The specimen sequenced was naive CD4+ T cells sorted from blood. Subset specified: CD45RA+ positively selected. The gene calls are TRBV6-6 and TRBJ1-1, with D possibly matching TRBD1 (5 bases). In DNA, the CDR3 is TGTGCCAGCAGTGCTCAGGGTGGGACTGAAGCTTTCTTT. As protein: CASSAQGGTEAFF.